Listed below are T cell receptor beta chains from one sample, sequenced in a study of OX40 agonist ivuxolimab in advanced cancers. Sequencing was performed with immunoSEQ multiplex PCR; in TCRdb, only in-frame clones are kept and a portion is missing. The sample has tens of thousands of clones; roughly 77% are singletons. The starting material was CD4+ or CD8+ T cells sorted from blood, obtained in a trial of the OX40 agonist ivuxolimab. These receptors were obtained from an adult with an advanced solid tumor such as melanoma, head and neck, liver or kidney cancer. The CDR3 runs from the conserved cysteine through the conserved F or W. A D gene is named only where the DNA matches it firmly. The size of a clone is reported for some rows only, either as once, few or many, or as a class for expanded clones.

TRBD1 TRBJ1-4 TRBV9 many CASSQDRSNEKLFF TGTGCCAGCAGCCAGGACAGGAGTAATGAAAAACTGTTTTTT
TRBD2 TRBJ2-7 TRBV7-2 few CASSLGGGPYEQYF TGTGCCAGCAGCTTAGGCGGGGGACCCTACGAGCAGTACTTC
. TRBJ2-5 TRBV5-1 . CASSLGYQETQYF TGCGCCAGCAGCTTGGGATACCAAGAGACCCAGTACTTC
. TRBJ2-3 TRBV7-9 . CASSLATPSTEGGDTQYF TGTGCCAGCAGCTTAGCAACGCCATCCACGGAGGGGGGGGATACGCAGTATTTT
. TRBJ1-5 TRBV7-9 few CASSLRGNQPQHF TGTGCCAGCAGCTTAAGGGGGAATCAGCCCCAGCATTTT
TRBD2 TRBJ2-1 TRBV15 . CATSNGPSGRASEQFF TGTGCCACCAGCAACGGACCTAGCGGGAGAGCCAGTGAGCAGTTCTTC
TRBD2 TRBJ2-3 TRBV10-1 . CASSESGTTNTDTQYF TGCGCCAGCAGTGAGTCCGGGACTACCAACACAGATACGCAGTATTTT
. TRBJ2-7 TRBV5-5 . CASSGSVSRSYEQYF TGTGCCAGCAGCGGCTCAGTGAGCCGATCCTACGAGCAGTACTTC
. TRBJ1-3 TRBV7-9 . CASSPTGNTIYF TGTGCCAGCAGCCCCACTGGAAACACCATATATTTT
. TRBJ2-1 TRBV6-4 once CASSELGGPYNEQFF TGTGCCAGCAGTGAGTTAGGGGGGCCGTACAATGAGCAGTTCTTC
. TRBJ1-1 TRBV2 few CASSQTAVEAFF TGTGCCAGCAGCCAAACGGCGGTTGAAGCTTTCTTT
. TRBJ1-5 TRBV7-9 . CASSGREVGQPQHF TGTGCCAGCAGCGGCAGGGAAGTAGGTCAGCCCCAGCATTTT
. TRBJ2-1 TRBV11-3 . CASSLEQGNEQFF TGTGCCAGCAGCTTAGAACAGGGTAATGAGCAGTTCTTC
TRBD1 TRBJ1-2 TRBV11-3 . CASSRDRLNRYGYTF TGTGCCAGCAGCCGGGACAGACTAAATCGGTATGGCTACACCTTC
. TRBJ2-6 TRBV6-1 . CASEGPSGANVLTF TGTGCCAGCGAGGGGCCTTCGGGGGCCAACGTCCTGACTTTC
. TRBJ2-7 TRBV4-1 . CASRLGTSSYEQYF TGCGCCAGCAGACTCGGGACTTCCTCCTACGAGCAGTACTTC
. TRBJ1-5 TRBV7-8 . CASSQDWDSNQPQHF TGCGCCAGCAGCCAAGATTGGGACAGCAATCAGCCCCAGCATTTT
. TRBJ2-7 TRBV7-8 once CASSRRDDPYEQYF TGTGCCAGCAGCCGCCGCGACGATCCCTACGAGCAGTACTTC
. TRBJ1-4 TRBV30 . CAYQGGTSIRLFF TGTGCCTACCAGGGAGGGACCTCTATTAGACTGTTTTTT
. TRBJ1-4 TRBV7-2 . CASSAYRGTTNEKLFF TGTGCCAGCAGCGCGTACAGAGGGACCACTAATGAAAAACTGTTTTTT
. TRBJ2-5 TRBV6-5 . CASRRQVEETQYF TGTGCCAGCAGGCGACAGGTAGAAGAGACCCAGTACTTC
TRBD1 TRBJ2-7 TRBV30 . CAWSKDRMHEQYF TGTGCCTGGAGTAAGGACAGGATGCACGAGCAGTACTTC
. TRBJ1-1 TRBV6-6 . CASSRDWTEAFF TGTGCCAGCAGTAGGGATTGGACTGAAGCTTTCTTT
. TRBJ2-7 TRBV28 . CASSYQGYEQYF TGTGCCAGCAGTTACCAGGGCTACGAGCAGTACTTC
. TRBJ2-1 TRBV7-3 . CASSLSREHNEQFF TGTGCCAGCAGCCTTAGCCGGGAGCACAATGAGCAGTTCTTC
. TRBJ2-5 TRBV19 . CASSILQGTETQYF TGTGCCAGTAGTATACTTCAGGGCACGGAGACCCAGTACTTC
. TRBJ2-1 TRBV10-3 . CAISERADEQFF TGTGCCATCAGTGAGCGGGCTGACGAGCAGTTCTTC
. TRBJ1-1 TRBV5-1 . CASSSRGKTIEAFF TGCGCCAGCAGCTCCCGGGGTAAGACTATTGAAGCTTTCTTT